The rows below give T cell receptor beta chains drawn from one sample of a study of blood T cell repertoires in COVID-19. The table came from immunoSEQ multiplex PCR; TCRdb's copy has only in-frame clones and leaves some out. The repertoire includes 100,000 or so clones, around 87% of them detected once, and around 20% sits in the top ten. What was sequenced was peripheral blood. The receptors derive from a human donor in a cohort sampled during active COVID-19. CDR3s include the opening cysteine and the closing phenylalanine or tryptophan. D genes are given only for firm matches. Clone sizes are given selectively: once, few, many, or a class where the clone is expanded.

CDR3 length	clone size	J gene	V gene	D gene	CDR3 DNA	CDR3 protein
14	-	TRBJ1-1	TRBV6-5	-	TGTGCCAGCAAACGCTACAGGGAGGGGACTGAAGCTTTCTTT	CASKRYREGTEAFF
15	-	TRBJ2-7	TRBV4-2	TRBD1	TGTGCCAGCAGCCATGAGCAGGGGGCCACCTACGAGCAGTACTTC	CASSHEQGATYEQYF
16	-	TRBJ2-5	TRBV5-1	TRBD2	TGCGCCAGCAGCTTGCATTCAGCGGGAGTTGGAGAGACCCAGTACTTC	CASSLHSAGVGETQYF
15	-	TRBJ2-1	TRBV9	-	TGTGCCAGCAGCGGTCGACAGACACCCTACAATGAGCAGTTCTTC	CASSGRQTPYNEQFF
15	-	TRBJ1-1	TRBV18	-	TGTGCCAGCTCACCCTCAGGAGGGAGGGGAACTGAAGCTTTCTTT	CASSPSGGRGTEAFF
15	-	TRBJ2-1	TRBV11-2	-	TGTGCCAGCAGCCCGGTGAGCGGGCTTTACAATGAGCAGTTCTTC	CASSPVSGLYNEQFF
15	-	TRBJ2-7	TRBV27	-	TGTGCCAGCAGCCGAGACTTAAACCCAACCTACGAGCAGTACTTC	CASSRDLNPTYEQYF
12	-	TRBJ2-7	TRBV6-6	-	TGTGCCAGCAGTTACTCTAGCGGCGAGCAGTACTTC	CASSYSSGEQYF
15	-	TRBJ2-7	TRBV29-1	TRBD2	TGCAGCGTTGATGGGCGGGAGGGCGGTCCCTACGAGCAGTACTTC	CSVDGREGGPYEQYF
14	-	TRBJ1-1	TRBV6-1	-	TGTGCCAGCAGTGAAAAAACAAGAAACACTGAAGCTTTCTTT	CASSEKTRNTEAFF
15	-	TRBJ2-1	TRBV6-2/TRBV6-3	-	TGTGCCAGCAGCCACGGAGGGGGCACCTTCAATGAGCAGTTCTTC	CASSHGGGTFNEQFF
15	few	TRBJ2-7	TRBV9	TRBD2	TGTGCCAGCAGCGTAGGGGGAGGGAGCGCGTACGAGCAGTACTTC	CASSVGGGSAYEQYF
15	-	TRBJ1-1	TRBV3-1/TRBV3-2	TRBD1	TGTGCCAGCAGCCAACACGGGACAGGGAACACTGAAGCTTTCTTT	CASSQHGTGNTEAFF
14	-	TRBJ1-6	TRBV6-6	TRBD1	TGTGCCAGCAGTTGGGACAGGGATAATTCACCCCTCCACTTT	CASSWDRDNSPLHF
16	-	TRBJ2-3	TRBV18	TRBD2	TGTGCCAGCTCACCTGGGACTAGCGGCTTCACAGATACGCAGTATTTT	CASSPGTSGFTDTQYF
14	-	TRBJ1-1	TRBV5-4	-	TGTGCCAGCAGCTTGGAGACGGCCTACAGTGAAGCTTTCTTT	CASSLETAYSEAFF
16	-	TRBJ2-7	TRBV27	TRBD2	TGTGCCAGCAGTTTACGGACTAGCGGTCATGGGTACGAGCAGTACTTC	CASSLRTSGHGYEQYF
17	-	TRBJ2-1	TRBV6-6	TRBD2	TGTGCCAGCAGCCGATTGACTAGCGGAGGCTCCTACAATGAGCAGTTCTTC	CASSRLTSGGSYNEQFF
17	-	TRBJ2-7	TRBV6-1	-	TGTGCCAGCAGTGTCTGGGTTGGGGGGACCGGGGCCTCCGAGCAGTACTTC	CASSVWVGGTGASEQYF
15	-	TRBJ2-7	TRBV7-8	TRBD2	TGTGCCAGCAGCGACCCGGGACTAGCGGGAGGGGAGCAGTACTTC	CASSDPGLAGGEQYF
14	-	TRBJ1-5	TRBV6-5	-	TGTGCCAGCAGTTCTAGGTTTAGCAATCAGCCCCAGCATTTT	CASSSRFSNQPQHF
13	once	TRBJ2-1	TRBV19	-	TGTGCCAGTAGTATTGGAGTACCCAGTGAGCAGTTCTTC	CASSIGVPSEQFF
13	-	TRBJ1-1	TRBV5-4	-	TGTGCCAGCAGCTCCGGTGTGCCAGGTGAAGCTTTCTTT	CASSSGVPGEAFF
13	-	TRBJ2-3	TRBV5-1	-	TGCGCCAGCAGCTGGGGAGCGGCAGATACGCAGTATTTT	CASSWGAADTQYF
13	once	TRBJ2-3	TRBV5-4	-	TGTGCCAGCAGCTTGACTAGCACAGATACGCAGTATTTT	CASSLTSTDTQYF
14	-	TRBJ2-1	TRBV7-8	TRBD2	TGTGCCAGCAGCTTAGCGGGGGGGTCCCATGAGCAGTTCTTC	CASSLAGGSHEQFF
14	once	TRBJ2-1	TRBV9	TRBD2	TGTGCCAGCAGCGAAGCGGGAGATTACAATGAGCAGTTCTTC	CASSEAGDYNEQFF
16	-	TRBJ1-2	TRBV5-4	-	TGTGCCAGCAGCTTGGATACAGGGATGGTTAACTATGGCTACACCTTC	CASSLDTGMVNYGYTF
18	-	TRBJ2-7	TRBV5-1	TRBD1	TGCGCCAGCAGCCCCCCGGTTTCGGGACAGGGGGCTTCCTACGAGCAGTACTTC	CASSPPVSGQGASYEQYF
16	-	TRBJ2-1	TRBV5-1	TRBD2	TGCGCCAGCAGCTTGGGGGGACTAGCAGATTACAATGAGCAGTTCTTC	CASSLGGLADYNEQFF
11	-	TRBJ2-1	TRBV2	-	TGTGCCAGCAGTGTCCGGGATGAGCAGTTCTTC	CASSVRDEQFF
15	-	TRBJ1-2	TRBV5-4	TRBD1	TGTGCCAGCAGCTTGGTCGACAGGGGGCTGTATGGCTACACCTTC	CASSLVDRGLYGYTF
15	-	TRBJ1-1	TRBV10-3	-	TGTGCCATCAGTGCATCCGGGGTTCTTAACACTGAAGCTTTCTTT	CAISASGVLNTEAFF
14	-	TRBJ2-1	TRBV18	TRBD2	TGTGCCAGCTCAAGGACTAGCGGGGGCAATGAGCAGTTCTTC	CASSRTSGGNEQFF
13	-	TRBJ2-3	TRBV18	-	TGTGCCAGCACCGCCGGGGAAACAGATACGCAGTATTTT	CASTAGETDTQYF